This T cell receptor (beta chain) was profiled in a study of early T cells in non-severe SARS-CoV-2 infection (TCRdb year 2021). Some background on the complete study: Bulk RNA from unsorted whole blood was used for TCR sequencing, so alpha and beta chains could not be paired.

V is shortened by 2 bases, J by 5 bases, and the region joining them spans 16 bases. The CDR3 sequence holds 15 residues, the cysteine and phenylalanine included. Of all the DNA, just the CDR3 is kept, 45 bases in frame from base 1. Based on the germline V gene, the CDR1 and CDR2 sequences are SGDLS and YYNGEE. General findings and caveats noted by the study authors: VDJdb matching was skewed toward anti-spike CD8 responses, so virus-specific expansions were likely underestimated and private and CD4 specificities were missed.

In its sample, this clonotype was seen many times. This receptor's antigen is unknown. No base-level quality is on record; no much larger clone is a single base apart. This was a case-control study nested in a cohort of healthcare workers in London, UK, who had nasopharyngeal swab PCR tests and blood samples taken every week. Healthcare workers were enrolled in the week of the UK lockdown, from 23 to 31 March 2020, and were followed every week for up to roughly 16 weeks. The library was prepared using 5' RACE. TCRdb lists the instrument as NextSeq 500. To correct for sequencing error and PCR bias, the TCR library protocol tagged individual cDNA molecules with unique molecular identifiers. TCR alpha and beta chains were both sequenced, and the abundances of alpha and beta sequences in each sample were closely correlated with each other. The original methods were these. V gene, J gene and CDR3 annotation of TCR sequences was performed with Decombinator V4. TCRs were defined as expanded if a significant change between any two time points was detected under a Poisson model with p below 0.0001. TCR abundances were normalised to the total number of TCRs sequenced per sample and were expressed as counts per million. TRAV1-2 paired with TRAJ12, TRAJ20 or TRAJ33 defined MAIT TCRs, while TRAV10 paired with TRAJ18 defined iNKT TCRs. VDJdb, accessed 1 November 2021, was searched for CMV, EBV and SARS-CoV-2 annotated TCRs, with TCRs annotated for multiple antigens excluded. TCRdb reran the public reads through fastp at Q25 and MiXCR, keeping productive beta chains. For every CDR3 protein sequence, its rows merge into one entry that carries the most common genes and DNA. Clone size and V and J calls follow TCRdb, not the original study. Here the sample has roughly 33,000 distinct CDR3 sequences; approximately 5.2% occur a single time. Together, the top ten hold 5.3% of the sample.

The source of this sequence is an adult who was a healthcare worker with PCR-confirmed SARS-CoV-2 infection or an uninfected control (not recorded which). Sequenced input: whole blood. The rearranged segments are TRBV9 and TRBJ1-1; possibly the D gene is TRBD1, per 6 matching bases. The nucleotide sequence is TGTGCCAGCAGCGTGAGGCCAGGGGCTGGGACTGAAGCTTTCTTT. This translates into CASSVRPGAGTEAFF.